Shown below are 31 T cell receptor beta chains from a single sample sequenced in a study of blood T cell repertoires in COVID-19. Repertoires were generated with immunoSEQ multiplex PCR, while TCRdb's copy carries only in-frame clones and drops some. The table shows over 150,000 clones, with 75% to 80% occurring only once. The source material was peripheral blood. These receptors were taken from an older woman with acute or convalescent COVID-19.

V is TRBV7-2 and J is TRBJ2-7, with TRBD2 matching over 8 bases. Germline trimming cut 4 bases from V and 0 bases from J; bases unmatched to any gene: 2. The CDR3 spans 14 residues. Germline CDR1 reads SGHTA; CDR2 reads FQGNSA. The CDR3 is CASSSSGGSYEQYF. In DNA form, the CDR3 reads TGTGCCAGCAGCTCGAGCGGGGGCTCCTACGAGCAGTACTTC.

This chain links TRBV29-1 with TRBJ2-7; possible D gene TRBD1, 5 bases. The CDR3 covers 14 residues. Looked up from germline, CDR1 is SQVTM and CDR2 is ANQGSEA. V gave up 4 bases and J gave up 2 bases, with 15 bases separating them. Written as DNA, the CDR3 is TGCAGCGTTGTGGCAGGGCTCTCTACCTACGAGCAGTACTTC. It yields the protein CSVVAGLSTYEQYF.

This clone was picked up a small number of times. The chain combines TRBV6-4 with TRBJ2-2; 7 bases line up with TRBD2. The CDR3 is made up of 15 amino acids. With 3 bases clipped from V and 5 bases from J, the junction kept 6 bases outside the gene matches. Germline V gene data show CDR1 as MRHNA and CDR2 as SNTAGT. CDR3 nucleotides: TGTGCCAGCAGTGAGGCTAGCGGCAGGACCGGGGAGCTGTTTTTT. Translated, it gives CASSEASGRTGELFF.

V gene TRBV7-2 combines with J gene TRBJ2-3; tentatively, D is TRBD2 (6 bases). CDR1 is SGHTA and CDR2 is FQGNSA in the germline V gene. V lost 3 bases and J lost 7, with 17 bases in between. The CDR3 consists of 15 residues. CDR3 DNA sequence: TGTGCCAGCAGCTTTGGCGGGATTGAGAAAAATACGCAGTATTTT. It codes for CASSFGGIEKNTQYF. Combining the CDR3 with reference TRBV7-2 and TRBJ2-3 gives the whole variable domain GAGVSQSPSNKVTEKGKDVELRCDPISGHTALYWYRQSLGQGLEFLIYFQGNSAPDKSGLPSDRFSAERTGGSVSTLTIQRTQQEDSAVYLCASSFGGIEKNTQYFGPGTRLTVL.

This clone was recorded only once. The rearrangement joins TRBV10-3 to TRBJ2-5, with D perhaps matching TRBD1 (5 bases). The CDR3 spans 12 residues. V shed 7 bases and J shed 4 bases, with 10 bases lying between them. Per germline, CDR1 ENHRY and CDR2 SYGVKD. This CDR3 reads CAIKDTGETQYF. As DNA, the CDR3 is TGTGCCATCAAGGACACCGGAGAGACCCAGTACTTC.

In its sample, this clone was seen a few times. The J gene is TRBJ2-7, the V gene TRBV5-6; 11 positions match TRBD2. V lost 2 bases, J lost 2 bases, and 6 bases stayed unmatched. CDR1 SGHDT and CDR2 YYEEEE come from the germline V gene. CDR3 length: 16 residues. The CDR3 spells CASSFASTSGTYEQYF. The DNA for the CDR3 is TGTGCCAGCAGCTTCGCTTCGACTAGCGGGACCTACGAGCAGTACTTC.

Points on this clone: Other DNA sequences in the same sample also yield this CDR3. The rearrangement links TRBV19 to TRBJ2-7; D possibly corresponds to TRBD1 (6 bases). Germline CDR1 LNHDA, CDR2 SQIVND (reference sequence). CDR3 size: 13 residues. The germline V and J ends were trimmed by 5 bases and 4 bases, with 12 bases remaining between them. Here the CDR3 DNA reads TGTGCCAGTAGTGCCGGGACATCTTACGAGCAGTACTTC. Translation gives CASSAGTSYEQYF.

This clone was recorded once. V and J are TRBV19 and TRBJ1-2, with 9 nucleotides matching TRBD1. Germline V gene data show CDR1 as LNHDA and CDR2 as SQIVND (reference sequence). V shed 6 bases and J 8 bases; nucleotides not matched to a gene: 7. The CDR3 is 13 amino acids. In DNA, the CDR3 is TGTGCCAGTAGCCTCCGGGACAGGGCCGGCTACACCTTC. Encoded protein: CASSLRDRAGYTF.

The chain employs TRBV19 and TRBJ2-1, with 15 bases aligning to TRBD2. The CDR3 is 20 amino acids. V shed 3 bases, J shed 0 bases, and the junction held 9 bases outside the gene matches. CDR1 and CDR2 (germline): LNHDA, SQIVND (reference sequence). The CDR3 sequence is CASSMGLAGGTTSSYNEQFF. The CDR3 nucleotides read TGTGCCAGTAGTATGGGACTAGCGGGAGGTACCACGAGCTCCTACAATGAGCAGTTCTTC.

This clone came up many times. The V and J genes are TRBV5-5 and TRBJ2-3; tentative D call: TRBD1 (5 bases). Trimming removed 0 bases from V and 14 bases from J, with 16 bases in between. CDR3 size: 13 residues. CDR1 is SGHKS and CDR2 is YYEKEE in the germline V gene (reference sequence). The CDR3 coding sequence is TGTGCCAGCAGCTTGGTCACCAGGGCCGTTTTGTATTTT. It specifies CASSLVTRAVLYF.

V usage is TRBV10-3 and J usage is TRBJ1-2, with 7 bases that match TRBD1. The CDR3 has 14 residues. The V gene end was trimmed by 8 bases and the J gene end by 0 bases; junction bases not matched to a gene: 6. Looked up from germline, CDR1 is ENHRY and CDR2 is SYGVKD. CDR3 nucleotide sequence: TGTGCCATCCAGGGGGACACAACTAACTATGGCTACACCTTC. This translates into CAIQGDTTNYGYTF.

The rearrangement links TRBV27 to TRBJ1-1; the match to TRBD1 covers 8 bases. Unmatched junction bases numbered 7, after V lost 3 bases and J lost 4 bases. Germline V gene lookup returns CDR1 MNHEY and CDR2 SMNVEV (reference sequence). The CDR3 extends over 15 amino acids. DNA of the CDR3: TGTGCCAGCAGTTTCCGGACAGGGCGTGGCACTGAAGCTTTCTTT. This gives the protein CASSFRTGRGTEAFF.

The rearrangement uses TRBV19 and TRBJ1-5; 9 nucleotides agree with TRBD1. After removal of 6 bases from V and 6 bases from J, the junction contained 12 bases not matched to a gene. This CDR3 has 16 residues. The germline V gene encodes CDR1 LNHDA and CDR2 SQIVND (reference sequence). The CDR3: CASSATGTGQGQPQHF. The CDR3 coding sequence is TGTGCCAGTAGCGCAACCGGGACAGGGCAGGGTCAGCCCCAGCATTTT.

Sample share makes this clone medium-sized (0.01 to 0.1%). The genes are TRBV24-1 and TRBJ2-1; TRBD2 is a possible D gene (6 bases). The CDR3 has 17 amino acids. V was pared by 4 bases and J by 4 bases, with 19 bases between. The germline V gene encodes CDR1 KGHDR and CDR2 SFDVKD. CDR3 sequence: CATSDGTSRIFYNEQFF. The CDR3 DNA follows: TGTGCCACCAGTGACGGTACTAGCCGCATCTTTTACAATGAGCAGTTCTTC.

CDR3 bases: TGTGCCAGTAGTGTCGGGGCCGGGGAGCTGTTTTTT. Protein sequence: CASSVGAGELFF. The chain employs TRBV19 and TRBJ2-2; weak D call: TRBD2 (5 bases). The CDR3 has 12 residues. Trimming stripped 5 bases from V and 6 bases from J, with 7 bases between. Germline CDR1 LNHDA, CDR2 SQIVND (reference sequence).

This chain joins TRBV7-9 and TRBJ2-7; 10 bases align to TRBD2. Germline V CDR1 and CDR2: SEHNR, FQNEAQ (reference sequence). Trimming cost V 5 bases and J 6 bases; bases outside gene matches: 16. The CDR3 extends over 17 amino acids. CDR3 in DNA: TGTGCCAGCAGCCCCCAGGCCGGGCTAGCGGGAGTCGGCGAGCAGTACTTC. This codes for CASSPQAGLAGVGEQYF.

The rearrangement uses TRBV2 and TRBJ1-4; D call uncertain. Trimming shortened V by 7 bases and J by 8 bases, and 11 bases separated the two germline ends. The germline V gene has CDR1 SNHLY and CDR2 FYNNEI. This CDR3 is 12 amino acids long. The CDR3 coding sequence is TGTGCCAGCAATGTGGTCCGGGAAAAACTGTTTTTT. Translation: CASNVVREKLFF.

The chain has TRBV2 and TRBJ2-3; possibly TRBD1 for D (5 bases). Germline V gives CDR1 SNHLY, CDR2 FYNNEI. This CDR3 spans 12 amino acids. V lost 7 bases to trimming and J lost 10 bases, with 15 bases between them. This CDR3 reads CASTPDSKPQYF. The CDR3 nucleotides are TGTGCCAGCACTCCCGACAGCAAACCGCAGTATTTT.

The chain carries TRBV3-1 (or the pseudogene TRBV3-2) and TRBJ2-7, with TRBD2 as a possible D gene (5 bases). The germline CDR1 and CDR2 sequences are LGHDT and YNNKEL (reference sequence). The CDR3 extends over 12 amino acids. V was trimmed by 3 bases and J by 4 bases, leaving 7 bases between them. CDR3 protein: CASSHPGYEQYF. The CDR3 DNA reads TGTGCCAGCAGCCACCCGGGGTACGAGCAGTACTTC.

V usage is TRBV19 and J usage is TRBJ1-5; D is uncertain. There are 13 residues in the CDR3. Trimming removed 3 bases at V and 5 bases at J, with 8 bases between. Germline V gene data show CDR1 as LNHDA and CDR2 as SQIVND (reference sequence). CDR3 sequence reads: CASSIVTDQPQHF. The CDR3 coding sequence is TGTGCCAGTAGTATTGTCACAGATCAGCCCCAGCATTTT.

This sequence joins TRBV12-3 or TRBV12-4 and TRBJ2-1; 9 bases align to TRBD1. J was trimmed by 6 bases and V by 7 bases; bases with no gene match: 4. This CDR3 contains 13 residues. The CDR3 sequence: CASTTTGGNEQFF. The CDR3 nucleotides are TGTGCCAGCACCACGACAGGGGGCAATGAGCAGTTCTTC.

The chain is built from TRBV28 and TRBJ2-3, with 8 bases identical to TRBD1. CDR1 is MDHEN, CDR2 SYDVKM, per germline. The CDR3 sequence is 16 residues long. V lost 7 bases to trimming and J lost 4 bases; unmatched junction nucleotides: 13. CDR3 sequence reads: CASTLRQGLGSDTQYF. The CDR3 region has the DNA TGTGCCAGCACTTTGAGACAGGGGCTGGGATCAGATACGCAGTATTTT.

The V gene is TRBV30, the J gene TRBJ2-2; TRBD2 aligns across 7 bases. The CDR3 extends over 14 amino acids. V lost 0 bases, J lost 3 bases, and 1 base stayed unmatched. CDR1 and CDR2 (germline): GTSNPN, SVGIG (reference sequence). The CDR3 spells CAWSVRGDTGELFF. The CDR3 coding sequence is TGTGCCTGGAGTGTACGGGGGGACACCGGGGAGCTGTTTTTT.

This clone has more than one count but fewer than ten. The CDR3 DNA reads TGTGCCAGCAGCCCCACTACAGGGGGCACGCCCCAGCATTTT. It codes for CASSPTTGGTPQHF. The genes are TRBV9 and TRBJ1-5; TRBD1 aligns across 9 bases. Germline lookup yields CDR1 SGDLS and CDR2 YYNGEE. V lost 4 bases and J lost 9; bases outside the gene matches: 8. CDR3 length: 14 amino acids.

V and J are TRBV5-4 and TRBJ2-1, with 13 bases fitting TRBD2. Germline V gives CDR1 SGHNT, CDR2 YYREEE (reference sequence). V lost 7 bases to trimming and J lost 0 bases; unmatched junction nucleotides: 13. This CDR3 region has 19 residues. CDR3 coding DNA: TGTGCCAGCGCCCGCTACGGGACTAGCGGGATTGGCTCCTACAATGAGCAGTTCTTC. Residues: CASARYGTSGIGSYNEQFF. Together with reference TRBV5-4 and TRBJ2-1, the CDR3 gives the full variable domain: ETGVTQSPTHLIKTRGQQVTLRCSSQSGHNTVSWYQQALGQGPQFIFQYYREEENGRGNFPPRFSGLQFPNYSSELNVNALELDDSALYLCASARYGTSGIGSYNEQFFGPGTRLTVL.

This sequence joins TRBV19 and TRBJ1-4; maybe TRBD1 (5 bases). CDR1 LNHDA and CDR2 SQIVND come from the germline V gene (reference sequence). V was pared by 8 bases and J by 10 bases, with 23 bases between. The CDR3 totals 15 residues. DNA of the CDR3: TGTGCCAGTCATGGGGCGACCCCCCGAATGGGAAAACTGTTTTTT. Protein: CASHGATPRMGKLFF.

V and J are TRBV28 and TRBJ2-1, with TRBD1 matching 7 bases. Germline-derived CDR1 and CDR2 are MDHEN and SYDVKM. V shed 7 bases, J shed 2 bases, and the junction held 5 bases outside the gene matches. The CDR3 runs 14 residues. In DNA, the CDR3 is TGTGCCAGCACTAACAGGGGAACCTACAATGAGCAGTTCTTC. Protein: CASTNRGTYNEQFF.

V is TRBV14 and J is TRBJ1-1; a possible D gene is TRBD1 (6 bases). With 4 bases removed from V and 6 bases from J, the gap between germline ends came to 9 bases. CDR3 size: 12 residues. Germline loops: CDR1 SGHDN, CDR2 FVKESK. CDR3 sequence reads: CASSRRGSEAFF. The CDR3 nucleotides read TGTGCCAGCAGCCGTAGGGGGTCTGAAGCTTTCTTT.

J is TRBJ2-2 and V is TRBV23-1; D uncertain. TRBV23-1 is an open reading frame, and its role is uncertain. This CDR3 is built from 15 residues. V shed 6 bases and J shed 2 bases, with 13 bases lying between them. CDR3 in DNA: TGCGCCAGCAGGCACAAAACCAGAAACACCGGGGAGCTGTTTTTT. It specifies CASRHKTRNTGELFF.

This sequence joins TRBV7-9 and TRBJ1-4, with a possible D match to TRBD1 (6 bases). Trimming cost V 5 bases and J 8 bases, with 15 bases left between them. This CDR3 region has 14 residues. Germline V gene lookup returns CDR1 SEHNR and CDR2 FQNEAQ (reference sequence). CDR3 sequence reads: CASSVTGSGEKLFF. CDR3 coding DNA: TGTGCCAGCAGCGTAACAGGGTCGGGCGAAAAACTGTTTTTT.

This clone was recorded once. The chain links TRBV9 to TRBJ2-1, with D maybe TRBD2 (6 bases). CDR1 and CDR2 (germline): SGDLS, YYNGEE. The CDR3 loop spans 17 amino acids. With 0 bases removed from V and 6 bases from J, the gap between germline ends came to 19 bases. The CDR3, as DNA: TGTGCCAGCAGCGTAGCTCTTCGCGGGAATCAGGGCAATGAGCAGTTCTTC. It translates to CASSVALRGNQGNEQFF.